Shown below are 10 T cell receptor beta chains from a single sample sequenced in a study of beta chain features in type 1 diabetes. The study reverse transcribed the entire isolated RNA, so it sequenced expressed TCRB transcripts. Sequencing used immunoSEQ multiplex PCR; TCRdb keeps in-frame clones, though not all of them. The table includes some 240,000 clones, 11% detected once. The material sequenced was central memory CD4+ T cells from blood. These receptors were collected from a man between 18 and 35 years old in good health.

The chain joins TRBV15 to TRBJ2-7, with 8 bases fitting TRBD1. Trimming at V came to 0 bases and at J to 6 bases, leaving 7 bases not matched to a gene. Germline assignment: CDR1 LNHNV and CDR2 YYDKDF (reference sequence). CDR3 length: 15 residues. This CDR3 is CATSRDLGQGREQYF. The CDR3 DNA reads TGTGCCACCAGCAGAGATCTCGGACAGGGACGCGAGCAGTACTTC.

This chain uses TRBV4-2 with TRBJ1-2; TRBD1 matches 7 bases. This CDR3 contains 16 residues. With 4 bases clipped from V and 14 bases from J, the junction kept 22 bases outside the gene matches. Germline V gives CDR1 LGHNA, CDR2 YNFKEQ. CDR3 DNA sequence: TGTGCCAGCAGCCCCCTGATCGGCCGGCACAGGGGTTCAAATACCTTC. Translation gives CASSPLIGRHRGSNTF.

The rearrangement uses TRBV6-5 and TRBJ2-2, with D unresolved. V was cut by 5 bases and J by 4 bases, with 14 bases left in between. The CDR3 consists of 15 residues. In germline, CDR1 is MNHEY, CDR2 SVGAGI. The CDR3 nucleotides read TGTGCCAGCAGTCCCCTAAGGTCCAGCACCGGGGAGCTGTTTTTT. Residues: CASSPLRSSTGELFF.

This clone occurred many times. The V gene is TRBV9, the J gene TRBJ2-2, with TRBD2 identical over 7 bases. This CDR3 contains 15 residues. The germline V gene has CDR1 SGDLS and CDR2 YYNGEE. After removal of 6 bases from V and 1 base from J, the junction contained 6 bases not matched to a gene. The CDR3 region is CASTTGGRNTGELFF. For the CDR3, the DNA is TGTGCCAGCACAACGGGAGGTAGGAACACCGGGGAGCTGTTTTTT.

This clone was detected only a few times. This rearrangement joins TRBV19 to TRBJ2-2; TRBD1 matches 8 bases. In germline, CDR1 is LNHDA, CDR2 SQIVND (reference sequence). Trimming cost V 8 bases and J 2 bases; bases outside gene matches: 7. The CDR3 contains 15 residues. The CDR3 reads CASLGTGPNTGELFF. CDR3 nucleotides: TGTGCCAGTCTTGGGACAGGCCCTAACACCGGGGAGCTGTTTTTT.

This clone was seen a few times. The J gene is TRBJ2-5, the V gene TRBV11-2, with 7 bases fitting TRBD2. With V trimmed by 3 bases and J by 5 bases, 9 bases remained unmatched. Per germline, CDR1 SGHAT and CDR2 FQNNGV. The CDR3 loop spans 15 amino acids. The CDR3 protein is CASSFVAGVMETQYF. The CDR3 coding sequence is TGTGCCAGCAGCTTCGTGGCGGGAGTAATGGAGACCCAGTACTTC.

Ten or more counts support this clone. The chain recombines TRBV5-1 with TRBJ2-7; D unclear. The ends were cut back, 3 bases at V and 4 bases at J, with 11 bases in the middle. From germline, CDR1 is SGHRS and CDR2 YFSETQ. This CDR3 has 13 residues. The CDR3 protein is CASSSRETYEQYF. CDR3 bases: TGCGCCAGCAGCTCCCGAGAAACATACGAGCAGTACTTC.

This clone was observed at least ten times. The chain recombines TRBV7-9 with TRBJ1-1, with D unclear. Trimming removed 11 bases from V and 0 bases from J, with 13 bases in between. The CDR3 is 13 residues long. CDR1 SEHNR and CDR2 FQNEAQ come from the germline V gene (reference sequence). DNA of the CDR3: TGTGCCGGGTCGGCAGTAATGAACACTGAAGCTTTCTTT. Translation gives CAGSAVMNTEAFF.

This chain links TRBV7-2 with TRBJ2-5, with D possibly being TRBD1 (6 bases). The CDR3 loop spans 14 amino acids. With 4 bases removed from V and 2 bases from J, the gap between germline ends came to 11 bases. Germline assignment: CDR1 SGHTA and CDR2 FQGNSA. The CDR3, as DNA: TGTGCCAGCAGCTCCGGGACATTTCAAGAGACCCAGTACTTC. Translation: CASSSGTFQETQYF.

The gene calls are TRBV19 and TRBJ1-2; possible D gene TRBD1, 5 bases. The CDR3 sequence is 14 residues long. V was clipped by 1 base and J by 4 bases, with 10 bases between them. Germline V gives CDR1 LNHDA, CDR2 SQIVND (reference sequence). The CDR3: CASSIAAGIYGYTF. For the CDR3, the DNA is TGTGCCAGTAGTATAGCCGCAGGGATCTATGGCTACACCTTC.